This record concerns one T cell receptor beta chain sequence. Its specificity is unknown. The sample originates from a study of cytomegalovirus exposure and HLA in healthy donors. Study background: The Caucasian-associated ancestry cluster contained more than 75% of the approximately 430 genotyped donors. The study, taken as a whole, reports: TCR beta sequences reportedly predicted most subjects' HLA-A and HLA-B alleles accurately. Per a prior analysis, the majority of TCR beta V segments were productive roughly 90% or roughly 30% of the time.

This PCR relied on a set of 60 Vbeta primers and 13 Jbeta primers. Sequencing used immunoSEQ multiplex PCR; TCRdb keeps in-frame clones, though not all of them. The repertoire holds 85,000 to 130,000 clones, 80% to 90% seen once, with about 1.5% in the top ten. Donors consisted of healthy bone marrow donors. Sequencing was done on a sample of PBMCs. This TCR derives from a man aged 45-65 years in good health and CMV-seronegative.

The CDR3 loop reads CASSLSAGGRETQYF. As DNA, the CDR3 is TGTGCCAGCAGCTTGTCAGCGGGGGGGAGAGAGACCCAGTACTTC. This rearrangement joins TRBV5-4 to TRBJ2-5; 10 nucleotides agree with TRBD2. CDR1 and CDR2 from the germline V gene are SGHNT and YYREEE (reference sequence). This CDR3 comprises 15 residues. J was trimmed by 4 bases and V by 1 base; bases with no gene match: 4.